The rows below give T cell receptor beta chains drawn from one sample of a study of blood T cell repertoires in COVID-19. The method was immunoSEQ multiplex PCR; TCRdb's version includes in-frame clones alone and lacks a portion of them. The profile covers 180,000 or so clones, with more than 70% appearing a single time and less than 4% taken by the ten largest. Sequenced input: PBMCs or T cells enriched from blood (not recorded which). These receptors came from a woman aged 50 to 60 in a cohort exposed to, infected with or recovered from COVID-19 (not recorded which). The CDR3 runs from the conserved cysteine through the conserved F or W. Each record gives: clone size, D gene, J gene, V gene, CDR3 length, CDR3 protein, CDR3 DNA. D genes are given only for firm matches. Clone size is shown for a subset of rows, as once, few, many or a class of expanded clone.

NA TRBD1 TRBJ1-4 TRBV18 17 CASSPRQGQATNEKLFF TGTGCCAGCTCACCACGACAGGGACAGGCAACTAATGAAAAACTGTTTTTT
NA NA TRBJ2-3 TRBV27 18 CASRFAGTKKTSTDTQYF TGTGCCAGCAGATTTGCGGGGACCAAAAAGACTAGCACAGATACGCAGTATTTT
once NA TRBJ2-3 TRBV29-1 13 CSVAILAEDTQYF TGCAGCGTTGCGATCCTGGCGGAAGATACGCAGTATTTT
NA TRBD1 TRBJ2-3 TRBV24-1 15 CATSDWTGSSDTQYF TGTGCCACCAGTGATTGGACAGGGAGCTCAGATACGCAGTATTTT
NA TRBD1 TRBJ2-1 TRBV5-1 16 CASSLEGTGPLNEQFF TGCGCCAGCAGCTTGGAAGGGACAGGGCCTCTCAATGAGCAGTTCTTC
NA NA TRBJ2-1 TRBV9 12 CASSEQYNEQFF TGTGCCAGCAGCGAACAGTACAATGAGCAGTTCTTC
NA TRBD1 TRBJ2-7 TRBV6-5 14 CASSYGQGPYEQYF TGTGCCAGCAGTTATGGACAGGGTCCTTACGAGCAGTACTTC
NA TRBD2 TRBJ2-5 TRBV7-3 13 CASARGEGETQYF TGTGCCAGCGCCCGGGGGGAGGGAGAGACCCAGTACTTC
once NA TRBJ1-2 TRBV6-5 14 CASSDSGRGYGYTF TGTGCCAGCAGTGACTCAGGGCGCGGGTATGGCTACACCTTC
once TRBD1 TRBJ1-1 TRBV5-4 16 CASSLVGQGKHTEAFF TGTGCCAGCAGCTTGGTGGGACAGGGAAAGCACACTGAAGCTTTCTTT
NA TRBD1 TRBJ1-1 TRBV15 15 CATSGPAGGGTEAFF TGTGCCACCAGCGGTCCCGCAGGGGGCGGCACTGAAGCTTTCTTT
NA TRBD2 TRBJ2-2 TRBV4-1 18 CASSHLSSGRRGTGELFF TGCGCCAGCAGCCATTTGTCTAGCGGGAGGCGTGGCACCGGGGAGCTGTTTTTT
NA TRBD1 TRBJ1-4 TRBV2 14 CASNAGTGREKLFF TGTGCCAGCAATGCGGGGACAGGGCGGGAAAAACTGTTTTTT
NA NA TRBJ1-1 TRBV28 15 CASSFLSPGNTEAFF TGTGCCAGCAGTTTTCTCTCCCCGGGTAACACTGAAGCTTTCTTT
NA TRBD1 TRBJ1-5 TRBV28 15 CASSQTGTGAQPQHF TGTGCCAGCAGCCAAACCGGGACAGGGGCCCAGCCCCAGCATTTT
NA TRBD2 TRBJ2-5 TRBV9 17 CASSVGASGGGQETQYF TGTGCCAGCAGCGTAGGGGCTAGCGGGGGGGGCCAAGAGACCCAGTACTTC
NA TRBD2 TRBJ2-2 TRBV9 18 CASSPEGVGLRDTGELFF TGTGCCAGCAGCCCAGAGGGAGTGGGACTAAGGGACACCGGGGAGCTGTTTTTT
NA TRBD2 TRBJ2-3 TRBV9 15 CASSKVAGYTDTQYF TGTGCCAGCAGCAAGGTAGCGGGCTACACAGATACGCAGTATTTT
NA TRBD2 TRBJ2-3 TRBV9 16 CASSEGLAGGSDTQYF TGTGCCAGCAGCGAGGGACTAGCGGGGGGCTCAGATACGCAGTATTTT
NA TRBD1 TRBJ2-5 TRBV5-4 15 CASSSGTGIWETQYF TGTGCCAGCAGCTCTGGGACAGGGATCTGGGAGACCCAGTACTTC
NA TRBD1 TRBJ2-7 TRBV28 11 CASRTGLKQYF TGTGCCAGCAGGACAGGGTTAAAGCAGTACTTC
NA NA TRBJ1-1 TRBV14 14 CASSQERVYPEAFF TGTGCCAGCAGCCAAGAACGGGTATACCCTGAAGCTTTCTTT
NA TRBD2 TRBJ2-5 TRBV18 16 CASSPFVGGGPETQYF TGTGCCAGCTCACCTTTCGTTGGCGGGGGGCCAGAGACCCAGTACTTC
few TRBD1 TRBJ1-6 TRBV3-1/TRBV3-2 14 CASSSQGRNSPLHF TGTGCCAGCAGCTCACAGGGGCGTAATTCACCCCTCCACTTT
NA TRBD1 TRBJ1-1 TRBV27 14 CASSQRTGRTEAFF TGTGCCAGCAGTCAGCGGACAGGACGCACTGAAGCTTTCTTT
NA TRBD2 TRBJ2-5 TRBV9 14 CASSGIAGGGTQYF TGTGCCAGCAGCGGGATAGCGGGGGGAGGGACCCAGTACTTC
NA TRBD1 TRBJ1-3 TRBV6-5 16 CASSYGQGAKGNTIYF TGTGCCAGCAGTTACGGACAGGGGGCGAAGGGAAACACCATATATTTT
once TRBD1 TRBJ2-3 TRBV9 16 CASSGLRQGRTDTQYF TGTGCCAGCAGCGGACTCAGACAGGGACGCACAGATACGCAGTATTTT
few TRBD2 TRBJ2-2 TRBV7-3 16 CASSLGLAGGTGELFF TGTGCCAGCAGCTTAGGGCTAGCGGGAGGTACCGGGGAGCTGTTTTTT
NA TRBD1 TRBJ1-1 TRBV5-1 15 CASSSRTGRESEAFF TGCGCCAGCAGCTCCCGGACAGGGAGGGAATCTGAAGCTTTCTTT
NA NA TRBJ1-2 TRBV28 15 CASSLHLIANYGYTF TGTGCCAGCAGTTTACACCTAATAGCTAACTATGGCTACACCTTC
NA NA TRBJ2-3 TRBV29-1 14 CSAKYGGSTDTQYF TGCAGCGCGAAATACGGGGGTAGCACAGATACGCAGTATTTT
NA NA TRBJ1-1 TRBV7-2 14 CASSLEPGQTEAFF TGTGCCAGCAGCTTAGAGCCTGGACAGACCGAAGCTTTCTTT
NA TRBD1 TRBJ1-1 TRBV6-6 15 CASSYPARGDTEAFF TGTGCCAGCAGTTACCCCGCCAGGGGGGACACTGAAGCTTTCTTT
few NA TRBJ2-2 TRBV19 16 CASSIFGGMDTGELFF TGTGCCAGTAGTATATTTGGCGGGATGGACACCGGGGAGCTGTTTTTT
NA TRBD2 TRBJ2-3 TRBV9 15 CASTPSGVSGDTQYF TGTGCCAGCACCCCTAGCGGGGTCTCAGGGGATACGCAGTATTTT
few NA TRBJ2-1 TRBV3-1/TRBV3-2 17 CASSQPSRGPTYNEQFF TGTGCCAGCAGCCAACCATCGCGCGGGCCTACATACAATGAGCAGTTCTTC
NA NA TRBJ1-5 TRBV12-3/TRBV12-4 12 CASSLLSQPQHF TGTGCCAGCAGTTTATTGAGTCAGCCCCAGCATTTT
NA TRBD1 TRBJ1-5 TRBV30 14 CAWSGTGVNQPQHF TGTGCCTGGAGCGGGACAGGGGTCAATCAGCCCCAGCATTTT
NA NA TRBJ2-7 TRBV6-5 13 CASSYLRSGEQYF TGTGCCAGCAGTTACCTCCGGTCCGGGGAGCAGTACTTC
NA TRBD1 TRBJ1-1 TRBV11-1 16 CASSSITGTGYTEAFF TGTGCCAGCAGCTCAATAACCGGGACAGGGTACACTGAAGCTTTCTTT
NA NA TRBJ2-5 TRBV7-6 12 CASSPRGGTQYF TGTGCCAGCAGCCCACGGGGTGGGACCCAGTACTTC
NA NA TRBJ2-7 TRBV5-1 14 CASSLAGEKGEQYF TGCGCCAGCAGCTTGGCGGGAGAAAAAGGCGAGCAGTACTTC
NA NA TRBJ2-1 TRBV18 14 CASSPETVYNEQFF TGTGCCAGCTCACCGGAGACAGTATACAATGAGCAGTTCTTC
NA TRBD2 TRBJ2-1 TRBV19 15 CASRLGLAGVYEQFF TGTGCCAGTAGACTTGGACTAGCGGGAGTTTATGAGCAGTTCTTC
NA NA TRBJ2-2 TRBV9 15 CASSVAGINTGELFF TGTGCCAGCAGCGTAGCGGGGATTAACACCGGGGAGCTGTTTTTT
NA TRBD1 TRBJ1-5 TRBV19 15 CATETGFYSNQPQHF TGTGCCACCGAGACAGGGTTTTATAGCAATCAGCCCCAGCATTTT
NA NA TRBJ1-2 TRBV28 14 CASSADISANGYTF TGTGCCAGCAGTGCCGACATTTCCGCTAATGGCTACACCTTC
NA NA TRBJ1-5 TRBV5-1 14 CASSLGGSNQPQHF TGCGCCAGCAGCTTAGGGGGAAGCAATCAGCCCCAGCATTTT
NA TRBD1 TRBJ1-1 TRBV28 15 CASNLGQQVNTEAFF TGTGCCAGCAACCTGGGACAGCAAGTGAACACTGAAGCTTTCTTT
NA TRBD1 TRBJ1-1 TRBV6-6 15 CASSRGQGARTEAFF TGTGCCAGCAGTCGGGGACAGGGGGCGCGCACTGAAGCTTTCTTT
NA TRBD2 TRBJ2-2 TRBV6-2/TRBV6-3 16 CASSRTSGKNTGELFF TGTGCCAGCAGTCGCACTAGCGGGAAAAACACCGGGGAGCTGTTTTTT
few TRBD2 TRBJ2-7 TRBV19 15 CASSIGLAGTYEQYF TGTGCCAGTAGTATCGGACTAGCGGGTACCTACGAGCAGTACTTC